Listed below are T cell receptor beta chains from one sample, sequenced in a study of blood T cells in healthy people across ages. Each CDR3 protein is one row after TCRdb ran MiXCR on the 5' RACE reads. This sample carries 850,000 or so distinct CDR3 sequences, more than 25% of them seen once, and the ten largest clones take around a sixth. The sequenced sample consisted of blood. These receptors were obtained from a woman older than 75 in good health. The CDR3 runs from the conserved cysteine through the conserved F or W. D genes are given only for firm matches. Rows may omit the clone size; those that give it use once, few, many or a size class.

j_call | d_call | clone_size | v_call | cdr3_aa | cdr3_nt
TRBJ1-2 | - | many | TRBV29-1 | CSVFRESDGYTF | TGCAGCGTTTTCAGGGAATCTGATGGCTACACCTTC
TRBJ1-2 | - | - | TRBV29-1 | CGATDRTDYGYTF | TGCGGCGCAACTGACAGGACTGACTATGGCTACACCTTC
TRBJ2-1 | TRBD1 | - | TRBV7-9 | CASSLTGGDAYNEQFF | TGTGCCAGCAGCCTGACAGGGGGCGATGCCTACAATGAGCAGTTCTTC
TRBJ2-1 | TRBD1 | many | TRBV6-6 | CASSYSIGVGTGVYNEQFF | TGTGCCAGCAGTTACTCGATAGGGGTCGGGACAGGGGTTTACAATGAGCAGTTCTTC
TRBJ2-2 | TRBD1 | many | TRBV12-3/TRBV12-4 | CASSPPTGMHGELFF | TGTGCCAGCAGTCCCCCGACAGGGATGCACGGGGAGCTGTTTTTT
TRBJ2-3 | TRBD2 | many | TRBV6-5 | CASSVLAGAFSTDTQYF | TGTGCCAGCAGTGTACTAGCGGGGGCCTTTAGCACAGATACGCAGTATTTT
TRBJ2-7 | - | few | TRBV28 | CACSLTGYEQYF | TGTGCCTGCAGTTTGACAGGCTACGAGCAGTACTTC
TRBJ2-6 | - | many | TRBV5-1 | CASSSFPGDNVLTF | TGCGCCAGCAGCTCCTTCCCGGGGGACAACGTCCTGACTTTC
TRBJ1-4 | - | few | TRBV7-2 | CASSLEGVKGWANEKLFF | TGTGCCAGCAGCTTAGAAGGTGTGAAGGGTTGGGCTAATGAAAAACTGTTTTTT
TRBJ2-5 | TRBD2 | many | TRBV4-2 | CASSQVAGGPKETQYF | TGTGCCAGCAGCCAAGTAGCGGGGGGGCCAAAGGAGACCCAGTACTTC
TRBJ2-5 | TRBD2 | - | TRBV7-9 | CVSSLASGQETQYF | TGTGTCAGCAGCTTAGCTAGCGGCCAAGAGACCCAGTACTTC
TRBJ1-1 | - | - | TRBV19 | CASTSQQGFTEAFF | TGTGCCAGTACCTCCCAGCAGGGGTTCACTGAAGCTTTCTTT
TRBJ1-1 | - | - | TRBV28 | CASRGTVKKNTEAFF | TGTGCCAGCAGGGGAACAGTGAAAAAGAACACTGAAGCTTTCTTT
TRBJ1-2 | - | once | TRBV7-9 | CASSLETRNYGYTF | TGTGCCAGCAGCTTAGAGACAAGGAACTATGGCTACACCTTC
TRBJ2-5 | - | - | TRBV2 | CASVRQSYNEQYF | TGTGCCAGCGTCCGGCAGTCTTACAATGAGCAGTACTTC
TRBJ1-2 | - | few | TRBV28 | CASNSRGYTF | TGTGCCAGCAATTCACGTGGCTACACCTTC
TRBJ2-3 | TRBD2 | - | TRBV20-1 | CSARDRRAGGLGTDTQYF | TGCAGTGCTAGAGATCGAAGGGCGGGAGGGTTAGGTACAGATACGCAGTATTTT
TRBJ2-7 | - | - | TRBV21-1 | CASSNNRERHNEQYF | TGTGCCAGCAGCAATAACAGGGAGCGACACAATGAGCAGTACTTC
TRBJ1-2 | - | many | TRBV28 | CASSPPGSLYGYTF | TGTGCCAGCAGTCCGCCGGGGAGCCTCTATGGCTACACCTTC
TRBJ2-5 | - | - | TRBV18 | CASSPQTGWQETQYF | TGTGCCAGCTCACCGCAAACAGGGTGGCAAGAGACCCAGTACTTC